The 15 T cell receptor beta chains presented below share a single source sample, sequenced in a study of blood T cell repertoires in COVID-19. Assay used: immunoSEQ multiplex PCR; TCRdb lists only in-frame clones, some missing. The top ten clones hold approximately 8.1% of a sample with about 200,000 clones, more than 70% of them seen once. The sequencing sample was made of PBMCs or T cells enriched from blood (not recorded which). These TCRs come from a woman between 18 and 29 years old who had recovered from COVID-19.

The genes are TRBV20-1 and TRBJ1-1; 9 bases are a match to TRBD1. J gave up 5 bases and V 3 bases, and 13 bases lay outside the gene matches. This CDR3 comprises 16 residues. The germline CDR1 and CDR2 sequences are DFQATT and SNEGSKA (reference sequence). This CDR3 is CSASAPGQGIGTEAFF. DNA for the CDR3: TGCAGTGCTAGTGCCCCGGGACAGGGTATAGGGACTGAAGCTTTCTTT.

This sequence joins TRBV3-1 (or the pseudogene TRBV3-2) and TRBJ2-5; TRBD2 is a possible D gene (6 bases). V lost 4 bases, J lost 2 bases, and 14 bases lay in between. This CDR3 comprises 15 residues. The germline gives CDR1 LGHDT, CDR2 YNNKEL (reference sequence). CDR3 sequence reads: CASSPPLAGQETQYF. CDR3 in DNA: TGTGCCAGCAGCCCACCCTTGGCGGGACAAGAGACCCAGTACTTC.

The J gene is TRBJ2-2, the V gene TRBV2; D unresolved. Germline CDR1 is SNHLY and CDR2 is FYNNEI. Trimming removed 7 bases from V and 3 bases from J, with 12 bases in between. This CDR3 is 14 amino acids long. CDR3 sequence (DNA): TGTGCCAGCACCCGACCAGACTACACCGGGGAGCTGTTTTTT. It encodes CASTRPDYTGELFF.

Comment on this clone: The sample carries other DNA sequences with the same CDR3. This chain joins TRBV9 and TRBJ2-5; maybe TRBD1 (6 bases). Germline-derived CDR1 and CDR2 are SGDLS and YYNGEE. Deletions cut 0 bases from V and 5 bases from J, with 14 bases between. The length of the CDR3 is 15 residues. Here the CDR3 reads CASSVEWGHGETQYF. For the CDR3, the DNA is TGTGCCAGCAGCGTAGAATGGGGGCATGGGGAGACCCAGTACTTC.

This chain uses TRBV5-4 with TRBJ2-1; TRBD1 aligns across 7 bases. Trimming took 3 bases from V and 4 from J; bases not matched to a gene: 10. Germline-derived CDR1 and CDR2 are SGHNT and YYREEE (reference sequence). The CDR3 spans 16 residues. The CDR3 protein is CASSSLTGNGYNEQFF. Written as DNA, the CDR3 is TGTGCCAGCAGCTCCCTGACAGGGAATGGTTACAATGAGCAGTTCTTC. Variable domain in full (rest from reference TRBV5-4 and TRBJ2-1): ETGVTQSPTHLIKTRGQQVTLRCSSQSGHNTVSWYQQALGQGPQFIFQYYREEENGRGNFPPRFSGLQFPNYSSELNVNALELDDSALYLCASSSLTGNGYNEQFFGPGTRLTVL.

This CDR3 is CASSPYSGELFF. For the CDR3, the DNA is TGTGCCAGCTCACCGTATAGCGGGGAGCTGTTTTTT. The rearrangement joins TRBV18 to TRBJ2-2; D gene ambiguous. CDR3 length: 12 residues. V dropped 3 bases and J dropped 7 bases, with 6 bases sitting between them. Germline V CDR1 and CDR2: KGHSH, LQKENI. The full variable domain, its missing parts supplied by reference TRBV18 and TRBJ2-2, is NAGVMQNPRHLVRRRGQEARLRCSPMKGHSHVYWYRQLPEEGLKFMVYLQKENIIDESGMPKERFSAEFPKEGPSILRIQQVVRGDSAAYFCASSPYSGELFFGEGSRLTVL.

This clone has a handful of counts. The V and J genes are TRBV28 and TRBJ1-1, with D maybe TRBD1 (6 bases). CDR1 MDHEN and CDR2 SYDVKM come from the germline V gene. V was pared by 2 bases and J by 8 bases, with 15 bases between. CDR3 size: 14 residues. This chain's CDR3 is CASSLRTDRMEAFF. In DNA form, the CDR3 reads TGTGCCAGCAGTTTACGGACAGATCGGATGGAAGCTTTCTTT. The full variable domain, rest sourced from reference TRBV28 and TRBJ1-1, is DVKVTQSSRYLVKRTGEKVFLECVQDMDHENMFWYRQDPGLGLRLIYFSYDVKMKEKGDIPEGYSVSREKKERFSLILESASTNQTSMYLCASSLRTDRMEAFFGQGTRLTVV.

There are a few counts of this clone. The CDR3 coding sequence is TGTGCCAGCAGCTTGCAGCGCTCCTACGAGCAGTACTTC. This gives the protein CASSLQRSYEQYF. The chain recombines TRBV11-2 with TRBJ2-7; no clear D. CDR3 length: 13 residues. CDR1 SGHAT and CDR2 FQNNGV come from the germline V gene. V lost 3 bases and J 0 bases, leaving 6 bases between the germline ends.

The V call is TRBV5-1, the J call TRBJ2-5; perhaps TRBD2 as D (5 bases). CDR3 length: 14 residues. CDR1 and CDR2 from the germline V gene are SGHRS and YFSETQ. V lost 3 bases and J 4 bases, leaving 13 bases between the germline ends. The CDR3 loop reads CASSWTGEGETQYF. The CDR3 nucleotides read TGCGCCAGCAGCTGGACCGGAGAGGGAGAGACCCAGTACTTC.

CDR3 region: CASSQGHSGNTIYF. The CDR3 DNA follows: TGCGCCAGCAGCCAGGGACACTCTGGAAACACCATATATTTT. V usage is TRBV4-1 and J usage is TRBJ1-3; the D gene is possibly TRBD1 (6 bases). Trimming took 3 bases from V and 0 from J, leaving 6 bases between them. Germline-derived CDR1 and CDR2 are MGHRA and YSYEKL. This CDR3 region has 14 residues.

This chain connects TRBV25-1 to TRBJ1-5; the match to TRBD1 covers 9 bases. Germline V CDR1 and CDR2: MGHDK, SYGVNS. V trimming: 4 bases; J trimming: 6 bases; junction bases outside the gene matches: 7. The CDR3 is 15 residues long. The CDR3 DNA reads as TGTGCCAGCAGTGCCGGGACAGGGAGCGTTCAGCCCCAGCATTTT. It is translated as CASSAGTGSVQPQHF.

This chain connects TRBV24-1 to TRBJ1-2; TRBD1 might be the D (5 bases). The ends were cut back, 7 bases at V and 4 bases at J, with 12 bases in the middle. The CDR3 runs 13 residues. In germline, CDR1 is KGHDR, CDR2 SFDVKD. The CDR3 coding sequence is TGTGCCACCAGCCCCGGGACTGGCTATGGCTACACCTTC. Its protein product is CATSPGTGYGYTF.

The CDR3 is CASSSSGGYGYTF. CDR3 nucleotides: TGTGCCAGCAGTTCGTCAGGAGGCTATGGCTACACCTTC. This chain uses TRBV6-5 with TRBJ1-2; no clear D gene. V lost 4 bases and J lost 4, with 10 bases in between. Germline assignment: CDR1 MNHEY and CDR2 SVGAGI. The CDR3 is 13 amino acids.

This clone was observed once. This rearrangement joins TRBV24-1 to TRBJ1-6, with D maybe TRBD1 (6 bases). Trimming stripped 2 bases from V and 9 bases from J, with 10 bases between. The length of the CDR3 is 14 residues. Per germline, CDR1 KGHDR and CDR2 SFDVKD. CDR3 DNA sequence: TGTGCCACCAGTGATTCGCAACAGGGTTCACCCCTCCACTTT. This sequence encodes CATSDSQQGSPLHF.

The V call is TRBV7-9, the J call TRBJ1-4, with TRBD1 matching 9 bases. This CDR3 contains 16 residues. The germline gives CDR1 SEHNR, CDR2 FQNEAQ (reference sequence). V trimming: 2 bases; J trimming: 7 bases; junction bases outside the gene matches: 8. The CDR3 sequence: CASSLNFLGQGEKLFF. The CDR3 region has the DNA TGTGCCAGCAGCTTAAATTTTTTGGGACAGGGTGAAAAACTGTTTTTT.